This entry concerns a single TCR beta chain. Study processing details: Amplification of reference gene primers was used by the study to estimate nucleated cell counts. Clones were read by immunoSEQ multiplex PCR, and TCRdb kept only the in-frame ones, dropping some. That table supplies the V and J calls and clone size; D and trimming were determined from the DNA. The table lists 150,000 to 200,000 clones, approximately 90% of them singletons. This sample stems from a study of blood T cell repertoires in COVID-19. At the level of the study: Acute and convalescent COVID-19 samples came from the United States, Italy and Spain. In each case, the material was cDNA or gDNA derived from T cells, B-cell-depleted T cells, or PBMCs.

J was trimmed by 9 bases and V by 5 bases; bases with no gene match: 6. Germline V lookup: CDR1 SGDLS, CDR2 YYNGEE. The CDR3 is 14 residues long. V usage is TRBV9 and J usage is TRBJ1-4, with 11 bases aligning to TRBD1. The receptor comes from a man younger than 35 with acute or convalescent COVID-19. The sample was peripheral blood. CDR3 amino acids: CASSPGQGGKKLFF. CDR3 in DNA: TGTGCCAGCAGTCCGGGACAGGGGGGTAAAAAACTGTTTTTT.